These 26 T cell receptor beta chains were all obtained from the same sample, sequenced in a study of cytomegalovirus exposure and HLA in healthy donors. PCR was performed using 60 Vbeta and 13 Jbeta primers. Assay used: immunoSEQ multiplex PCR; TCRdb lists only in-frame clones, some missing. The table includes about 190,000 clones, over 70% detected once. Sequencing input: PBMCs. Receptors originate from a woman aged 18-29 years in good health and CMV-seronegative.

V is TRBV4-3 and J is TRBJ1-1, with a weak D call TRBD1 (6 bases). The germline V and J ends were trimmed by 1 base and 3 bases, with 9 bases remaining between them. CDR1 is LGHNA and CDR2 is YSLEER in the germline V gene. CDR3 size: 14 residues. The CDR3 protein is CASSQGRGDTEAFF. CDR3 nucleotide sequence: TGCGCCAGCAGCCAAGGCAGGGGCGACACTGAAGCTTTCTTT.

The rearrangement links TRBV2 to TRBJ1-1, with 9 positions matching TRBD1. The CDR3 has 15 residues. From germline, CDR1 is SNHLY and CDR2 FYNNEI. V gave up 4 bases and J gave up 4 bases; unmatched junction bases: 7. CDR3: CASSVTGGIVTEAFF. The DNA for the CDR3 is TGTGCCAGCAGTGTGACAGGGGGAATCGTCACTGAAGCTTTCTTT.

The chain couples TRBV2 to TRBJ2-7; D possibly corresponds to TRBD1 (6 bases). Germline CDR1 SNHLY, CDR2 FYNNEI. Trimming removed 8 bases at V and 4 bases at J, with 12 bases between. This CDR3 contains 12 residues. Here the CDR3 DNA reads TGTGCCAGCGGGACACGGAGTTACGAGCAGTACTTC. As protein: CASGTRSYEQYF.

The V and J genes are TRBV19 and TRBJ1-5; 8 bases are a match to TRBD1. This CDR3 is built from 14 residues. V shed 6 bases, J shed 2 bases, and the junction held 3 bases outside the gene matches. Germline CDR1 and CDR2: LNHDA and SQIVND (reference sequence). Here the CDR3 DNA reads TGTGCCAGTAGGACGACAGGGGGCAATCAGCCCCAGCATTTT. Translated: CASRTTGGNQPQHF. Full variable domain (missing parts from reference TRBV19 and TRBJ1-5): DGGITQSPKYLFRKEGQNVTLSCEQNLNHDAMYWYRQDPGQGLRLIYYSQIVNDFQKGDIAEGYSVSREKKESFPLTVTSAQKNPTAFYLCASRTTGGNQPQHFGDGTRLSIL.

CDR3 in DNA: TGTGCCAGTAAAGGGGTCACCGGGGAGCTGTTTTTT. It encodes CASKGVTGELFF. This chain uses TRBV19 with TRBJ2-2, with TRBD1 as a possible D gene (5 bases). Germline V gives CDR1 LNHDA, CDR2 SQIVND (reference sequence). Trimming removed 7 bases from V and 4 bases from J, with 7 bases in between. This CDR3 spans 12 amino acids.

The chain links TRBV7-9 to TRBJ2-7; TRBD2 matches 10 bases. V lost 5 bases, J lost 2 bases, and 15 bases stayed unmatched. The CDR3 has 18 amino acids. Germline CDR1 reads SEHNR; CDR2 reads FQNEAQ (reference sequence). The CDR3 bases are TGTGCCAGCAGCCTCCGCCCCCCGACTAGCGGGCTCCCCTACGAGCAGTACTTC. Its protein is CASSLRPPTSGLPYEQYF.

The V gene is TRBV5-1, the J gene TRBJ2-5; TRBD2 is a possible D gene (6 bases). CDR1 and CDR2 from the germline V gene are SGHRS and YFSETQ. This CDR3 has 13 amino acids. Trimming shortened V by 4 bases and J by 4 bases, and 11 bases separated the two germline ends. CDR3 in DNA: TGCGCCAGCAGCGAGGGGAGGAGAGAGACCCAGTACTTC. Translation: CASSEGRRETQYF.

The chain links TRBV6-1 to TRBJ1-2, with 9 bases lining up with TRBD1. Looked up from germline, CDR1 is MNHNS and CDR2 is SASEGT. Trimming removed 5 bases from V and 4 bases from J; junction bases left unmatched: 8. CDR3 length: 15 amino acids. CDR3 in amino acids: CASSPFTGGAYGYTF. The DNA for the CDR3 is TGTGCCAGCAGTCCCTTTACAGGGGGCGCCTATGGCTACACCTTC.

The chain combines TRBV6-1 with TRBJ2-7; D unresolved. The germline V and J ends were trimmed by 3 bases and 1 base, with 4 bases remaining between them. The CDR3 extends over 12 amino acids. Per germline, CDR1 MNHNS and CDR2 SASEGT. CDR3 DNA sequence: TGTGCCAGCAGTGAGAGTTCCTACGAGCAGTACTTC. Protein sequence: CASSESSYEQYF.

CDR3: CASSLLAGGPKFF. The CDR3 DNA reads TGTGCCAGCAGCCTACTAGCGGGAGGGCCTAAGTTCTTC. The chain employs TRBV7-9 and TRBJ2-1; 13 bases line up with TRBD2. This CDR3 spans 13 amino acids. Germline V gene data show CDR1 as SEHNR and CDR2 as FQNEAQ (reference sequence). Trimming at V came to 5 bases and at J to 14 bases, leaving 6 bases not matched to a gene.

J is TRBJ1-5 and V is TRBV27; D might be TRBD1 (5 bases). This CDR3 has 13 amino acids. The germline V and J ends were trimmed by 7 bases and 7 bases, with 14 bases remaining between them. CDR1 MNHEY and CDR2 SMNVEV come from the germline V gene (reference sequence). CDR3 bases: TGTGCCAGCACCCCAGGGAGGGGCCAGCCCCAGCATTTT. It specifies CASTPGRGQPQHF.

The chain carries TRBV9 and TRBJ2-7; TRBD2 agrees at 13 bases. The germline gives CDR1 SGDLS, CDR2 YYNGEE. CDR3 length equals 16 residues. J lost 3 bases, V lost 0 bases, and 3 bases had no gene match. This CDR3 reads CASSVGGTSGIYEQYF. CDR3 DNA sequence: TGTGCCAGCAGCGTAGGAGGGACTAGCGGGATCTACGAGCAGTACTTC.

This clone was seen a single time. The chain links TRBV7-2 to TRBJ1-4; D is perhaps TRBD1 (6 bases). CDR1 SGHTA and CDR2 FQGNSA come from the germline V gene. Trimming removed 0 bases at V and 5 bases at J, with 13 bases between. CDR3 size: 16 residues. The CDR3 nucleotides read TGTGCCAGCAGCTTAGCGAATACTAGGGGGAATGAAAAACTGTTTTTT. Translating gives CASSLANTRGNEKLFF.

This clone was found once. The gene calls are TRBV5-1 and TRBJ2-1; 15 bases match TRBD2. The CDR3 sequence is 15 residues long. CDR1 and CDR2 (germline): SGHRS, YFSETQ. The V gene end was trimmed by 4 bases and the J gene end by 9 bases; junction bases not matched to a gene: 5. CDR3 bases: TGCGCCAGCAGCACCCCGGGACTAGCGGGGGGTGAGCAGTTCTTC. Encoded protein: CASSTPGLAGGEQFF.

The CDR3, as DNA: TGTGCCAGCAGTTTCCACCTTACTAGCGGGAGGGTGGAGCAGTTCTTC. Its protein is CASSFHLTSGRVEQFF. The V call is TRBV27, the J call TRBJ2-1, with TRBD2 identical over 13 bases. The CDR3 covers 16 residues. CDR1 and CDR2 (germline): MNHEY, SMNVEV (reference sequence). The trim removed 3 bases at V and 10 bases at J, leaving 9 bases unmatched.

This clone was picked up a small number of times. The J gene is TRBJ1-1, the V gene TRBV19; D remains ambiguous. The CDR3 loop spans 14 amino acids. Trimming shortened V by 5 bases and J by 0 bases, and 10 bases separated the two germline ends. CDR1 LNHDA and CDR2 SQIVND come from the germline V gene (reference sequence). The CDR3, as DNA: TGTGCCAGTAGTCCCCCACAACTGAACACTGAAGCTTTCTTT. This translates into CASSPPQLNTEAFF.

The V gene is TRBV12-5, the J gene TRBJ1-1, with 7 bases aligning to TRBD1. The CDR3 is 13 amino acids. With V trimmed by 6 bases and J by 3 bases, 4 bases remained unmatched. CDR1 and CDR2 from the germline V gene are LGHNT and FRNRAP. The CDR3 DNA sequence: TGTGCTAGTGGCCTTCAGGGGGACACTGAAGCTTTCTTT. Translation gives CASGLQGDTEAFF.

The chain is built from TRBV25-1 and TRBJ1-2, with D hard to call. The CDR3 has 13 residues. Germline assignment: CDR1 MGHDK and CDR2 SYGVNS. V was shortened by 1 base and J by 7 bases, with 10 bases between the two germline ends. Written as DNA, the CDR3 is TGTGCCAGCAGTGAATTGAAGGCGGCTGGCTACACCTTC. The encoded protein is CASSELKAAGYTF.

This clone has a handful of counts. The CDR3 here is CASSLPQGYNSPLHF. The CDR3 DNA sequence: TGTGCCAGCAGCTTGCCCCAGGGGTATAATTCACCCCTCCACTTT. V and J are TRBV7-9 and TRBJ1-6, with D perhaps TRBD1 (6 bases). The CDR3 runs 15 residues. V lost 3 bases and J 4 bases, leaving 10 bases between the germline ends. The V gene's germline CDR1 is SEHNR and CDR2 FQNEAQ (reference sequence).

This clone came up once. The chain recombines TRBV5-1 with TRBJ2-3, with 11 bases lining up with TRBD2. From germline, CDR1 is SGHRS and CDR2 YFSETQ. CDR3 length: 15 residues. V dropped 0 bases and J dropped 4; count of bases not matched to a gene: 1. The CDR3 is CASSLDSGRADTQYF. CDR3 coding DNA: TGCGCCAGCAGCTTGGATAGCGGGAGGGCAGATACGCAGTATTTT.

This CDR3 reads CASSVEQGVRGYTF. The CDR3 DNA follows: TGTGCCAGCAGCGTAGAACAGGGTGTAAGGGGCTACACCTTC. V and J are TRBV9 and TRBJ1-2; weak D call: TRBD1 (6 bases). Trimming shortened V by 0 bases and J by 8 bases, and 14 bases separated the two germline ends. CDR1 and CDR2 from the germline V gene are SGDLS and YYNGEE. The CDR3 covers 14 residues.

The chain employs TRBV7-8 and TRBJ2-1, with 10 bases that match TRBD1. The CDR3 contains 15 residues. The germline CDR1 and CDR2 sequences are SGHVS and FQNEAQ. With 5 bases clipped from V and 3 bases from J, the junction kept 4 bases outside the gene matches. CDR3 coding DNA: TGTGCCAGCAGCCAGGGACAGGGGCGCTACAATGAGCAGTTCTTC. Its translation is CASSQGQGRYNEQFF.

The chain recombines TRBV7-6 with TRBJ2-7; TRBD2 aligns across 9 bases. Germline values: CDR1 SGHVS, CDR2 FNYEAQ. The CDR3 extends over 14 amino acids. J was trimmed by 4 bases and V by 5 bases; bases with no gene match: 6. Written as DNA, the CDR3 is TGTGCCAGCAGCCAGCTAGCGGGACAGTACGAGCAGTACTTC. Its translation: CASSQLAGQYEQYF.

This chain joins TRBV5-1 and TRBJ2-5; 7 bases fit TRBD1. CDR1 is SGHRS, CDR2 YFSETQ, per germline. V trimming: 1 base; J trimming: 5 bases; junction bases outside the gene matches: 5. The CDR3 spans 14 residues. The CDR3 protein is CASSLRGRQETQYF. DNA of the CDR3: TGCGCCAGCAGCTTGAGGGGGCGCCAGGAGACCCAGTACTTC.

This clone was picked up one time. The chain links TRBV18 to TRBJ1-1; 9 nucleotides line up with TRBD1. Germline V gene sequence: CDR1 KGHSH, CDR2 LQKENI. The CDR3 is 15 amino acids. Trimming at V came to 3 bases and at J to 4 bases, leaving 6 bases not matched to a gene. The CDR3 DNA sequence: TGTGCCAGCTCACCGGAGGACAGGGGTGGCACTGAAGCTTTCTTT. Protein product: CASSPEDRGGTEAFF.

This chain uses TRBV19 with TRBJ1-1, with TRBD1 identical over 7 bases. J gave up 5 bases and V 3 bases, and 6 bases lay outside the gene matches. This CDR3 spans 14 amino acids. Germline V CDR1 and CDR2: LNHDA, SQIVND (reference sequence). The CDR3 region is CASSIEAGGTEAFF. The DNA for the CDR3 is TGTGCCAGTAGTATTGAGGCAGGGGGAACTGAAGCTTTCTTT.